A selection of T cell receptor beta chains follows, all from one sample in a study of CD8+CD57+ T cells in acquired aplastic anemia. TCRdb fed the reads into MiXCR, producing one record per CDR3 protein. The sample holds fewer than 300,000 distinct CDR3 sequences; approximately 86% are singletons and the top ten take about two fifths. Sample: sorted CD4+, CD8+, or CD8+CD57+ T cells (not recorded which) from PBMCs. All receptors derive from a human donor with aplastic anemia. Each CDR3 is given with its conserved first and last residue. D genes are given only for firm matches. Not every row has a clone size; where given, it reads once, few, many or a size class.

clone size	J gene	D gene	V gene	CDR3 protein	CDR3 DNA
.	TRBJ1-1	TRBD1	TRBV7-3	CASSWDLRQGGNTFF	TGTGCCAGCAGCTGGGATCTGCGACAGGGCGGAAACACTTTCTTT
.	TRBJ1-1	.	TRBV5-6	CASSSEGDTEAFF	TGTGCCAGCAGCTCGGAGGGGGACACTGAAGCTTTCTTT
.	TRBJ1-1	.	TRBV7-8	CASSLDLTTKAEAFF	TGTGCCAGCAGCTTAGATCTGACAACGAAAGCCGAAGCTTTCTTT
few	TRBJ1-3	.	TRBV2	CASSDIYSGNTIYF	TGTGCCAGCAGCGACATCTACTCTGGAAACACCATATATTTT
.	TRBJ1-2	.	TRBV7-9	CASSHGISGGCTF	TGCGCCAGCAGCCATGGAATTAGCGGTGGCTGCACCTTC
.	TRBJ2-5	.	TRBV7-9	CASGVAPWQQTLYF	TGTGCCAGCGGCGTAGCGCCCTGGCAGCAGACCCTTTACTTC
once	TRBJ2-3	.	TRBV7-9	CASSDGPYDKQYF	TGTGCCAGCAGCGACGGCCCATACGATAAGCAGTATTTT
.	TRBJ2-7	.	TRBV7-9	CDSSFYICSARLVRASSSYEQYF	.
many	TRBJ2-2	.	TRBV7-9	CASSFVQPTGELFF	TGTGCCAGCAGCTTTGTTCAACCGACCGGGGAGCTGTTTTTT
.	TRBJ2-6	.	TRBV2	CASSQSGSGYYNDLFF	TGTGCCAGCAGTCAGTCTGGTAGCGGCTACTACAATGACCTGTTTTTC
.	TRBJ2-7	.	TRBV7-9	CASRGEGGGYEQYF	TGTGCCAGCAGGGGGGAGGGGGGGGGCTACGAGCAGTACTTC
few	TRBJ1-5	.	TRBV15	CATSRGSDQETQHF	TGTGCCACCAGCAGGGGGTCAGACCAAGAGACCCAGCATTTC
.	TRBJ2-5	.	TRBV7-8	CASSFDPDGTAPSYF	TGTGCCAGCAGCTTTGATCCAGACGGTACAGCCCCTTCCTACTTC
once	TRBJ2-6	.	TRBV7-8	CASSLAGGPARQNVLTF	TGTGCCAGCAGCTTAGCGGGGGGCCCCGCTAGGCAGAACGTCCTGACTTTC